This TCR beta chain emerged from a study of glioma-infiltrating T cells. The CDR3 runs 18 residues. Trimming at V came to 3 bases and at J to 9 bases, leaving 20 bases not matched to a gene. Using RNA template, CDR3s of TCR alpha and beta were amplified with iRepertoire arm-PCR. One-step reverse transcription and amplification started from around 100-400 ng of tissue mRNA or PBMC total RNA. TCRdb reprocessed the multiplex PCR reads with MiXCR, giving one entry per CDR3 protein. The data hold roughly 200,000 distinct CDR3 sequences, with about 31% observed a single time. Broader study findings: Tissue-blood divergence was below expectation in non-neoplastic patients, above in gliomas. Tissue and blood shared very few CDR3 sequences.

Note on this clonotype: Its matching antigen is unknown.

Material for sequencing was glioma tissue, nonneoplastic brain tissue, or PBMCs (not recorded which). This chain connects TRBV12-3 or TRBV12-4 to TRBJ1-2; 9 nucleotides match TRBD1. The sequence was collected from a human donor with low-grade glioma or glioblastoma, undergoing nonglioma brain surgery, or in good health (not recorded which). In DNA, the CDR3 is TGTGCCAGCAGTTTCGGACTTCTGGATCTACAGGGGGCGAGTAGCTACACCTTC. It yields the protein CASSFGLLDLQGASSYTF.